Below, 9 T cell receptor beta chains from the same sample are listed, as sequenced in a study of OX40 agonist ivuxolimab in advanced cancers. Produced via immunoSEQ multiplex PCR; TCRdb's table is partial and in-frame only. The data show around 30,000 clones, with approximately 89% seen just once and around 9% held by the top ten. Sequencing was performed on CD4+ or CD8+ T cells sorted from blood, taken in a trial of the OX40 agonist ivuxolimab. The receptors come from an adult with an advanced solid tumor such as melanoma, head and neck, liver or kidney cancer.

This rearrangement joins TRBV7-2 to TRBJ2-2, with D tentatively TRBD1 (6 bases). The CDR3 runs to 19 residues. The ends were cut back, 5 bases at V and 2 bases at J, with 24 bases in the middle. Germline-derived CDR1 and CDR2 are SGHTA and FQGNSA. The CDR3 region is CASSTPFSRGTLNTGELFF. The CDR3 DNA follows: TGTGCCAGCAGCACCCCCTTTTCGAGGGGGACACTTAACACCGGGGAGCTGTTTTTT.

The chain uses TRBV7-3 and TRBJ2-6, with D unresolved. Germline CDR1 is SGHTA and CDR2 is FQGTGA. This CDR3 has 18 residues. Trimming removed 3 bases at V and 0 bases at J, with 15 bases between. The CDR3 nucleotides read TGTGCCAGCAGCTTCAGTGAGGAGTCCCGCTCTGGGGCCAACGTCCTGACTTTC. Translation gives CASSFSEESRSGANVLTF.

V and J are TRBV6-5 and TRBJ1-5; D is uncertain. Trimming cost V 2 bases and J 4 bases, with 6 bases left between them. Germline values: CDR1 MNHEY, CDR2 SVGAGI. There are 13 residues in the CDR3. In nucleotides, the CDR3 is TGTGCCAGCAGTTACGGCCATAATCAGCCCCAGCATTTT. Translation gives CASSYGHNQPQHF.

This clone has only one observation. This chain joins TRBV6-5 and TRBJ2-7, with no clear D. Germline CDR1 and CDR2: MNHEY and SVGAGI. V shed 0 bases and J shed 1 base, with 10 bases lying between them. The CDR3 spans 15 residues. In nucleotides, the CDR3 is TGTGCCAGCAGTTACTCGACCTGGGGTTCCTACGAGCAGTACTTC. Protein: CASSYSTWGSYEQYF.

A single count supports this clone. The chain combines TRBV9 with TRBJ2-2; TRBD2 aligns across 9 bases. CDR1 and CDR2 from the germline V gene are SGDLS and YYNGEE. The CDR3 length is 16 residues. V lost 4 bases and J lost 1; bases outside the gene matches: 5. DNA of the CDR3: TGTGCCAGCAGCTTCCCTAGCGGGATGAACACCGGGGAGCTGTTTTTT. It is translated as CASSFPSGMNTGELFF.

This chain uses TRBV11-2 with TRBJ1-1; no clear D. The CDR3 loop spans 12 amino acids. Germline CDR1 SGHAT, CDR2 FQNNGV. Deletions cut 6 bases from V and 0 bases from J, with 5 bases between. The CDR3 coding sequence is TGTGCCAGCAGATGGGTGAACACTGAAGCTTTCTTT. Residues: CASRWVNTEAFF.

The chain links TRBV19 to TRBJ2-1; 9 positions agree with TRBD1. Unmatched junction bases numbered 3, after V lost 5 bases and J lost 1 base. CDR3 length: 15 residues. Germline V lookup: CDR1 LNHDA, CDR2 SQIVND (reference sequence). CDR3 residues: CASSADRGSYNEQFF. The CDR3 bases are TGTGCCAGTAGTGCGGACAGGGGTTCCTACAATGAGCAGTTCTTC.

CDR3 DNA sequence: TGTGCCAGCAGCGGCGCTGGGGCTGAAGCTTTCTTT. The encoded protein is CASSGAGAEAFF. The chain employs TRBV25-1 and TRBJ1-1; D not resolved. Germline CDR1 MGHDK, CDR2 SYGVNS. V dropped 6 bases and J dropped 6 bases, with 11 bases sitting between them. The CDR3 consists of 12 residues.

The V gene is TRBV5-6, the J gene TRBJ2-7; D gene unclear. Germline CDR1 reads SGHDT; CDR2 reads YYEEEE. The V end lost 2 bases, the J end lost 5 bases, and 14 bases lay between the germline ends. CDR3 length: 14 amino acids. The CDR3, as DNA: TGTGCCAGCAGCTTAAGGACCAAGTTCAACGAGCAGTACTTC. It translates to CASSLRTKFNEQYF.